Listed here are 11 T cell receptor beta chains from one sample, sequenced in a study of cytomegalovirus exposure and HLA in healthy donors. Primers included in the PCR were 60 Vbeta and 13 Jbeta primers. Profiled with immunoSEQ multiplex PCR; TCRdb holds only in-frame clones, not every one. Among around 120,000 clones listed, around four fifths were seen once. The sample was PBMCs. The origin of the receptors is a man in his 60s in good health and CMV-seropositive.

The J gene is TRBJ2-3, the V gene TRBV29-1, with TRBD2 matching over 11 bases. Germline CDR1 and CDR2: SQVTM and ANQGSEA. After removal of 4 bases from V and 0 bases from J, the junction contained 6 bases not matched to a gene. The CDR3 runs to 16 residues. In nucleotides, the CDR3 is TGCAGCGTTGTTCCCACTAGCGGGAGAAGCACAGATACGCAGTATTTT. Residues: CSVVPTSGRSTDTQYF.

This rearrangement joins TRBV28 to TRBJ1-2, with TRBD1 identical over 11 bases. CDR1 is MDHEN and CDR2 is SYDVKM in the germline V gene. This CDR3 has 13 amino acids. The trim removed 9 bases at V and 8 bases at J, leaving 8 bases unmatched. The chain's CDR3 is CASTGTGGRGYTF. CDR3 sequence (DNA): TGTGCCAGTACCGGGACAGGGGGGAGGGGCTACACCTTC.

The CDR3 protein is CASSLGTEAFF. Here the CDR3 DNA reads TGCGCCAGCAGCCTCGGGACAGAAGCTTTCTTT. J is TRBJ1-1 and V is TRBV5-1; perhaps TRBD1 as D (6 bases). Germline V gene sequence: CDR1 SGHRS, CDR2 YFSETQ. The CDR3 consists of 11 residues. The V end was cut by 4 bases, the J end by 8 bases, with 9 bases between.

J is TRBJ2-5 and V is TRBV11-2, with 7 nucleotides matching TRBD1. This CDR3 spans 14 amino acids. Germline V gene lookup returns CDR1 SGHAT and CDR2 FQNNGV. The junction had 8 bases not matched to a gene; V was cut back by 5 bases and J by 5 bases. The chain's CDR3 is CASSPQGLGETQYF. The CDR3 DNA is TGTGCCAGCAGCCCACAGGGGTTGGGGGAGACCCAGTACTTC.

This chain uses TRBV7-2 with TRBJ2-2, with D unresolved. The CDR3 spans 14 residues. V lost 1 base and J lost 2, with 5 bases in between. Per germline, CDR1 SGHTA and CDR2 FQGNSA. The CDR3 is CASSLGLNTGELFF. In nucleotides, the CDR3 is TGTGCCAGCAGCTTAGGACTTAACACCGGGGAGCTGTTTTTT.

J is TRBJ2-7 and V is TRBV7-9; TRBD2 matches 13 bases. Trimming took 4 bases from V and 2 from J; bases not matched to a gene: 11. Germline lookup yields CDR1 SEHNR and CDR2 FQNEAQ (reference sequence). The CDR3 sequence is 18 residues long. CDR3 in amino acids: CASSSTLWGTSGAYEQYF. For the CDR3, the DNA is TGTGCCAGCAGCTCTACTCTCTGGGGGACTAGCGGGGCCTACGAGCAGTACTTC. Combining the CDR3 with reference TRBV7-9 and TRBJ2-7 gives the whole variable domain DTGVSQNPRHKITKRGQNVTFRCDPISEHNRLYWYRQTLGQGPEFLTYFQNEAQLEKSRLLSDRFSAERPKGSFSTLEIQRTEQGDSAMYLCASSSTLWGTSGAYEQYFGPGTRLTVT.

This clone was counted between two and nine times. CDR3 coding DNA: TGTGCCAGCAGTCGACGACTAGCGGGGTCGTACGAGCAGTACTTC. Protein sequence: CASSRRLAGSYEQYF. This rearrangement joins TRBV7-9 to TRBJ2-7; 11 nucleotides agree with TRBD2. The CDR3 is made up of 15 amino acids. After removal of 6 bases from V and 4 bases from J, the junction contained 8 bases not matched to a gene. Germline values: CDR1 SEHNR, CDR2 FQNEAQ (reference sequence).

This clone was seen more than once but under ten times. V and J are TRBV14 and TRBJ2-7, with 9 nucleotides matching TRBD1. Losses at the gene ends were 1 base for V and 0 bases for J; bases not matched to a gene: 7. The CDR3 is 17 residues long. CDR1 and CDR2 (germline): SGHDN, FVKESK. This CDR3 reads CASSQVLGTGSSYEQYF. Here the CDR3 DNA reads TGTGCCAGCAGCCAAGTTCTAGGGACAGGGAGCTCCTACGAGCAGTACTTC. The full variable domain, its missing parts supplied by reference TRBV14 and TRBJ2-7, is EAGVTQFPSHSVIEKGQTVTLRCDPISGHDNLYWYRRVMGKEIKFLLHFVKESKQDESGMPNNRFLAERTGGTYSTLKVQPAELEDSGVYFCASSQVLGTGSSYEQYFGPGTRLTVT.

In its sample, this clone was seen a few times. CDR3 DNA sequence: TGTGCCAGCAGCCCCTCAGGGGGAACGATTCAGCCCCAGCATTTT. Residues: CASSPSGGTIQPQHF. The rearrangement uses TRBV7-3 and TRBJ1-5; 7 bases line up with TRBD1. The ends lost 5 bases at V and 6 bases at J; junction bases unmatched: 10. The germline CDR1 and CDR2 sequences are SGHTA and FQGTGA. The CDR3 extends over 15 amino acids.

The CDR3 sequence is CASSDTSGRGTEAFF. For the CDR3, the DNA is TGTGCCAGCAGTGATACTTCGGGCAGGGGCACTGAAGCTTTCTTT. The V gene is TRBV2, the J gene TRBJ1-1; D is possibly TRBD1 (6 bases). Trimming took 3 bases from V and 4 from J, leaving 15 bases between them. The CDR3 totals 15 residues. The germline V gene encodes CDR1 SNHLY and CDR2 FYNNEI.

This chain joins TRBV10-3 and TRBJ1-2; perhaps TRBD1 as D (5 bases). The CDR3 is made up of 15 amino acids. Deletions cut 6 bases from V and 2 bases from J, with 16 bases between. Germline CDR1 is ENHRY and CDR2 is SYGVKD. Written as DNA, the CDR3 is TGTGCCATCAGCGGATTTGACAGTGGAAACTATGGCTACACCTTC. Its translation is CAISGFDSGNYGYTF.